This record concerns one T cell receptor (beta chain) sequence. Treatment was busulfan-fludarabine conditioning, a marrow graft, and cyclophosphamide on days +3 and +4. This CDR3 has 13 amino acids. V was clipped by 6 bases and J by 5 bases, with 14 bases between them. Germline V gene sequence: CDR1 SGHRS, CDR2 YFSETQ. This sample stems from a study of T cells after posttransplantation cyclophosphamide. Some clones are missing from TCRdb's copy, which holds only in-frame ones; the method was immunoSEQ multiplex PCR. The table lists 9,500 to 15,000 clones, over 2% of them singletons. This TCR was recovered from a young adult male patient who received an allogeneic stem cell transplant from a related donor, was CMV-positive, and had no GVHD. Among the T cells, some may be from the graft donor. V gene TRBV5-1 combines with J gene TRBJ1-2; possible D gene TRBD1, 6 bases. This specimen consisted of PBMCs, obtained after allogeneic stem cell transplant with posttransplant cyclophosphamide. The CDR3 DNA sequence: TGCGCCAGCACCAATGGACAGAGTTATGGCTACACCTTC. Its protein is CASTNGQSYGYTF.